This T cell receptor (beta chain) appears in the sequencing data of a study of blood T cell repertoires in COVID-19. At the level of the study: Italy, Spain and the United States were the sources of the convalescent and acute COVID-19 samples. In each case, the material was cDNA or gDNA derived from T cells, B-cell-depleted T cells, or PBMCs.

The table lists this clone with a few counts. The CDR3 runs 16 residues. Losses at the gene ends were 0 bases for V and 6 bases for J; bases not matched to a gene: 8. Germline V gives CDR1 LGHDT, CDR2 YNNKEL (reference sequence). Methods used by the authors: For nucleated cells, counts were estimated from reference gene primer amplification. Sequencing used immunoSEQ multiplex PCR; TCRdb keeps in-frame clones, though not all of them. The V and J calls and clone size were taken over from that table, and D and trimming were inferred from the DNA. Seen here are roughly 150,000 clones, around 87% observed once, and the top ten hold 5.5% to 7.5%.

The source is a man aged 80 or over with acute or convalescent COVID-19. Sequenced: peripheral blood. The chain joins TRBV3-1 (or the pseudogene TRBV3-2) to TRBJ2-3; 8 nucleotides agree with TRBD2. The DNA of the CDR3 is TGTGCCAGCAGCCAAGATTACGGGAGGGCCGGGGATACGCAGTATTTT. Translated, it gives CASSQDYGRAGDTQYF.